The sequence of this T cell receptor beta chain was determined in a study of OX40 agonist ivuxolimab in advanced cancers. Study-wide context: Patients were given ivuxolimab, an antibody that agonizes OX40 (CD134). Among those treated, three patients had partial responses, one with hepatocellular carcinoma and two with cutaneous melanoma. General study findings and limits: Some of the lowest clonal expansion was seen in partial responders at 0.1-3.0 mg/kg.

J was trimmed by 12 bases and V by 3 bases; bases with no gene match: 8. The CDR3 totals 15 residues. Germline-derived CDR1 and CDR2 are SGHAT and FQNNGV. Comment on this clone: Its cognate antigen is unknown.

Profiling relied on immunoSEQ multiplex PCR, and the TCRdb table lists in-frame clones only, not all of them. The table has roughly 56,000 clones, around 90% seen once. This clonotype originated in an adult with an advanced solid tumor such as melanoma, head and neck, liver or kidney cancer. V is TRBV11-2 and J is TRBJ2-1; the match to TRBD2 covers 13 bases. The material sequenced was CD4+ or CD8+ T cells sorted from blood, taken in a trial of the OX40 agonist ivuxolimab. The CDR3 DNA follows: TGTGCCAGCAGCTTTCCTGGACTAGCGGGAGCAAGGCAGTTCTTC. Translating it yields CASSFPGLAGARQFF.